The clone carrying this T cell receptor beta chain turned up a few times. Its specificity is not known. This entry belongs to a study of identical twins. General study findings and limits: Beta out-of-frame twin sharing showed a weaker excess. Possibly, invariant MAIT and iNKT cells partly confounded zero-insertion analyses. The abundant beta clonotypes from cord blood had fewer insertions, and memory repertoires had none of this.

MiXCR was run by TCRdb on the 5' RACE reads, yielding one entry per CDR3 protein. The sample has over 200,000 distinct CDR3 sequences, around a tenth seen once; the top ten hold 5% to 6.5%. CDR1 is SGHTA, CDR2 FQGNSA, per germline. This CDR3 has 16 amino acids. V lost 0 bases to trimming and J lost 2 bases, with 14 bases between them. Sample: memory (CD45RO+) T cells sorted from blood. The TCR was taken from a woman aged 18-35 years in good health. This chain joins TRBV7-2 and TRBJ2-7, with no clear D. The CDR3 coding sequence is TGTGCCAGCAGCTTAGCAGCCGGCGGTGCCCCCTACGAGCAGTACTTC. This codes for CASSLAAGGAPYEQYF.